The sample holds a few counts of the clone carrying this TCR beta chain. The antigen is undetermined. The data were obtained in a study of cytomegalovirus exposure and HLA in healthy donors. Whole-study context: In an earlier analysis, around 100 million unique TCR beta sequences were found from approximately 170 million T cells. The study's findings and limits: On later analysis, the bulk of CMV-associated TCR beta chains appeared to be HLA-restricted. Reports indicate that TCR beta sequences accurately predicted the HLA-A and HLA-B alleles of most subjects.

The PCR used 60 Vbeta and 13 Jbeta primers. This table comes from immunoSEQ multiplex PCR, and its TCRdb copy is limited to in-frame clones, with some not included. The sample carries over 150,000 clones, approximately 85% recorded once. V gave up 3 bases and J gave up 7 bases, with 7 bases separating them. The germline V gene has CDR1 SGHTA and CDR2 FQGNSA. The CDR3 totals 13 residues. This chain joins TRBV7-2 and TRBJ1-6; D is unresolved. Material: PBMCs. The source is a girl aged 5-17 years in good health and CMV-seropositive. This CDR3 reads CASSLSRNSPLHF. In nucleotides, the CDR3 is TGTGCCAGCAGCTTGAGCCGCAATTCACCCCTCCACTTT.